The 8 T cell receptor beta chains presented below share a single source sample, sequenced in a study of cytomegalovirus exposure and HLA in healthy donors. Primers for the PCR totalled 60 Vbeta and 13 Jbeta. Assay: immunoSEQ multiplex PCR; the TCRdb copy retains only in-frame clones and omits some. Among 120,000 or so clones listed, 83% were seen once. What was sequenced was PBMCs. These receptors all stem from a woman aged 40 to 50 in good health and CMV-seropositive.

The rearrangement links TRBV30 to TRBJ1-1; possible D gene TRBD1, 6 bases. This CDR3 is 16 amino acids long. Germline V gene sequence: CDR1 GTSNPN, CDR2 SVGIG (reference sequence). The V end was cut by 2 bases, the J end by 6 bases, with 22 bases between. CDR3 in DNA: TGTGCCTGGAGTCTTGACCCGTCACAGGGAGTCGCTGAAGCTTTCTTT. It is translated as CAWSLDPSQGVAEAFF. The whole variable domain, remainder taken from reference TRBV30 and TRBJ1-1, is SQTIHQWPATLVQPVGSPLSLECTVEGTSNPNLYWYRQAAGRGLQLLFYSVGIGQISSEVPQNLSASRPQDRQFILSSKKLLLSDSGFYLCAWSLDPSQGVAEAFFGQGTRLTVV.

The chain has TRBV28 and TRBJ1-2; D might be TRBD1 (6 bases). The CDR3 loop spans 15 amino acids. Looked up from germline, CDR1 is MDHEN and CDR2 is SYDVKM. V shed 7 bases and J shed 0 bases, with 15 bases lying between them. The CDR3 nucleotides are TGTGCCAGCAATCAGGGGCGGCCCCCTAACTATGGCTACACCTTC. This gives the protein CASNQGRPPNYGYTF.

The gene calls are TRBV6-1 and TRBJ1-1; D call uncertain. CDR3 size: 15 residues. Germline CDR1 is MNHNS and CDR2 is SASEGT. Trimming left V 1 base short and J 3 bases short, with 12 bases between. CDR3: CASSEVSRIHTEAFF. The CDR3, as DNA: TGTGCCAGCAGTGAAGTGTCCCGTATTCACACTGAAGCTTTCTTT.

Only a few counts were recorded for this clone. The rearrangement links TRBV29-1 to TRBJ1-1; TRBD1 is a possible D gene (6 bases). The length of the CDR3 is 16 residues. Germline CDR1 reads SQVTM; CDR2 reads ANQGSEA. Trimming removed 7 bases from V and 4 bases from J, with 25 bases in between. The CDR3: CSAAPYPGRGGTEAFF. DNA of the CDR3: TGCAGCGCCGCCCCCTACCCCGGACGAGGGGGCACTGAAGCTTTCTTT.

The V and J genes are TRBV28 and TRBJ1-1, with D unclear. The CDR3 is 10 residues long. Trimming stripped 9 bases from V and 14 bases from J, with 16 bases between. The germline CDR1 and CDR2 sequences are MDHEN and SYDVKM. CDR3 protein: CARSLGNTFF. CDR3 in DNA: TGTGCCAGAAGCCTAGGAAATACGTTCTTT.

This clone was seen a single time. The chain links TRBV2 to TRBJ2-1; TRBD1 matches 10 bases. The CDR3 loop spans 17 amino acids. Germline V lookup: CDR1 SNHLY, CDR2 FYNNEI. The ends lost 7 bases at V and 3 bases at J; junction bases unmatched: 12. The chain's CDR3 is CASTPSPGQGLYNEQFF. The CDR3 DNA sequence: TGTGCCAGCACCCCTTCCCCGGGACAGGGGCTCTACAATGAGCAGTTCTTC.

The CDR3 coding sequence is TGCGCCAGCAGCCAAGGACAGGGGGAAGGGTACGAGCAGTACTTC. Its protein is CASSQGQGEGYEQYF. The chain links TRBV4-3 to TRBJ2-7; the match to TRBD1 covers 9 bases. V was clipped by 1 base and J by 4 bases; unmatched bases: 5. In germline, CDR1 is LGHNA, CDR2 YSLEER. This CDR3 comprises 15 residues.

V and J are TRBV11-2 and TRBJ2-7; D is undetermined. CDR1 and CDR2 from the germline V gene are SGHAT and FQNNGV. The CDR3 runs to 15 residues. Trimming cost V 1 base and J 1 base, with 11 bases left between them. DNA of the CDR3: TGTGCCAGCAGCTTAGTTCCTCTACCGTCCTACGAGCAGTACTTC. Translation gives CASSLVPLPSYEQYF.